This TCR beta chain appears in the sequencing data of a study of CXCR3-negative and CXCR3-positive naive CD8 T cells. About the study: TRB reads totalled about 140 million, about 1.5 +/- 0.3 million per library. General study findings and limits: After cryopreservation, expression of CXCR3 was partially reduced, and most assays were run with fresh PBMCs. TRB CDR3 properties served as the basis for inferring TCR strength, and surface CD5 was comparable between naive subsets. Hydrophobicity was higher for TRB CDR3s found in CXCR3-positive naive cells than in CXCR3-negative naive cells.

Remarks on this clonotype: Its antigen is unknown.

5' RACE with UMI labels generated the TRB cDNA libraries. TCRdb reanalyzed the 5' RACE reads and collapses them to one entry per CDR3 protein, without DNA. The sample includes 75,000 to 100,000 distinct CDR3 sequences. CDR1 SQVTM and CDR2 ANQGSEA come from the germline V gene. The CDR3 has 14 amino acids. Material: naive CXCR3+ CD8+ T cells from blood. The subset here: CD45RO-CCR7+CD27+CD95- naive CD8+ T cells expressing CXCR3 (TNR3+). The chain links TRBV29-1 to TRBJ2-2; TCRdb reports TRBD1, a call that lacks DNA to check it against. The sequence was collected from a human donor in good health. Some clones in this sample may be carry-over from other donors' samples. The CDR3: CSVGTALAAGELFF.